Below, 27 T cell receptor beta chains from the same sample are listed, as sequenced in a study of cytomegalovirus exposure and HLA in healthy donors. Both 60 Vbeta primers and 13 Jbeta primers went into the PCR. Sequenced by immunoSEQ multiplex PCR; TCRdb stores in-frame clones only, minus some. The sample is made up of about 210,000 clones, and the top ten hold less than 1% of it. Sequencing was done on a sample of PBMCs. All receptors come from a woman in her twenties or thirties in good health and CMV-seropositive.

The CDR3 reads CASSEVGRENTEAFF. As DNA, the CDR3 is TGTGCCAGCAGTGAGGTCGGCAGGGAGAACACTGAAGCTTTCTTT. The rearrangement links TRBV2 to TRBJ1-1, with D perhaps matching TRBD1 (5 bases). Germline V gene sequence: CDR1 SNHLY, CDR2 FYNNEI. The CDR3 spans 15 residues. The V and J ends lost 3 bases and 1 base respectively, with 12 bases between them.

The CDR3 reads CASSLASRSSYNEQFF. The CDR3 DNA sequence: TGTGCCAGCAGCTTAGCGTCTAGGAGCTCCTACAATGAGCAGTTCTTC. The chain joins TRBV7-9 to TRBJ2-1; D is undetermined. This CDR3 region has 16 residues. V lost 0 bases to trimming and J lost 0 bases, with 9 bases between them. CDR1 SEHNR and CDR2 FQNEAQ come from the germline V gene (reference sequence).

V and J are TRBV10-1 and TRBJ2-5; 8 bases line up with TRBD2. From germline, CDR1 is WNHNN and CDR2 SYGVQD (reference sequence). This CDR3 has 15 residues. The J segment lost 1 base and the V segment lost 2 bases, leaving 3 bases of the junction unmatched. The CDR3 sequence is CASSEAGGGQETQYF. CDR3 bases: TGCGCCAGCAGTGAGGCGGGAGGAGGCCAAGAGACCCAGTACTTC.

The chain couples TRBV2 to TRBJ2-1, with a possible D match to TRBD1 (6 bases). CDR3 length: 14 amino acids. The V end was cut by 8 bases, the J end by 5 bases, with 16 bases between. The germline V gene has CDR1 SNHLY and CDR2 FYNNEI. The CDR3 region is CASLAARGNNEQFF. As DNA, the CDR3 is TGTGCCAGCTTGGCGGCAAGGGGGAACAATGAGCAGTTCTTC.

V is TRBV27 and J is TRBJ2-1, with TRBD2 identical over 8 bases. V shed 2 bases, J shed 4 bases, and the junction held 1 base outside the gene matches. The CDR3 spans 14 residues. Looked up from germline, CDR1 is MNHEY and CDR2 is SMNVEV (reference sequence). The CDR3, as DNA: TGTGCCAGCAGTTTAAAGCGGGGGTACAATGAGCAGTTCTTC. This sequence encodes CASSLKRGYNEQFF.

The chain uses TRBV7-2 and TRBJ2-3, with TRBD2 matching 14 bases. V gave up 5 bases and J gave up 10 bases; unmatched junction bases: 5. Germline CDR1 reads SGHTA; CDR2 reads FQGNSA. This CDR3 spans 14 amino acids. Here the CDR3 DNA reads TGTGCCAGCAGCCCGGGACTAGCGGGAGCGGCGCAGTATTTT. Amino acid sequence: CASSPGLAGAAQYF.

This chain connects TRBV5-4 to TRBJ2-3; the D gene is possibly TRBD1 (5 bases). Germline V gene data show CDR1 as SGHNT and CDR2 as YYREEE (reference sequence). This CDR3 is built from 13 residues. V was trimmed by 0 bases and J by 4 bases, leaving 6 bases between them. CDR3: CASSLGGPDTQYF. Here the CDR3 DNA reads TGTGCCAGCAGCTTGGGGGGCCCAGATACGCAGTATTTT.

V gene TRBV9 combines with J gene TRBJ2-1; TRBD2 agrees at 10 bases. Germline V lookup: CDR1 SGDLS, CDR2 YYNGEE. Trimming took 3 bases from V and 4 from J; bases not matched to a gene: 4. The CDR3 consists of 15 residues. The CDR3 bases are TGTGCCAGCAGCGCCACTAGCGGGACATACAATGAGCAGTTCTTC. Protein product: CASSATSGTYNEQFF. Full variable domain (rest looked up from reference TRBV9 and TRBJ2-1): DSGVTQTPKHLITATGQRVTLRCSPRSGDLSVYWYQQSLDQGLQFLIQYYNGEERAKGNILERFSAQQFPDLHSELNLSSLELGDSALYFCASSATSGTYNEQFFGPGTRLTVL.

J is TRBJ2-2 and V is TRBV19; 8 nucleotides align to TRBD1. J was trimmed by 1 base and V by 8 bases; bases with no gene match: 3. The CDR3 extends over 14 amino acids. Germline V gives CDR1 LNHDA, CDR2 SQIVND (reference sequence). This CDR3 reads CASLDRVNTGELFF. As DNA, the CDR3 is TGTGCCAGTCTGGACAGGGTGAACACCGGGGAGCTGTTTTTT.

The chain couples TRBV13 to TRBJ2-5; 9 bases align to TRBD2. The germline gives CDR1 PRHDT, CDR2 FYEKMQ (reference sequence). J gave up 3 bases and V 5 bases, and 10 bases lay outside the gene matches. CDR3 length equals 16 residues. CDR3 protein: CASSLSTSGTKETQYF. In nucleotides, the CDR3 is TGTGCCAGCAGCCTATCGACTAGCGGAACTAAAGAGACCCAGTACTTC.

This sequence joins TRBV30 and TRBJ2-1; D might be TRBD2 (5 bases). CDR3 length equals 14 residues. V was trimmed by 5 bases and J by 2 bases, leaving 13 bases between them. Germline V gives CDR1 GTSNPN, CDR2 SVGIG (reference sequence). Here the CDR3 DNA reads TGTGCCTGGTCGCCTGCTAGCACCTACAATGAGCAGTTCTTC. This encodes CAWSPASTYNEQFF.

CDR3 DNA sequence: TGTGCCAGCAGTTTACAATTAGCTAGTAACACCGGGGAGCTGTTTTTT. This encodes CASSLQLASNTGELFF. This chain uses TRBV28 with TRBJ2-2; no reliable D call. Germline CDR1 reads MDHEN; CDR2 reads SYDVKM. V lost 2 bases to trimming and J lost 2 bases, with 12 bases between them. The CDR3 length is 16 residues.

The genes are TRBV29-1 and TRBJ1-2, with 7 bases identical to TRBD1. Germline V gene data show CDR1 as SQVTM and CDR2 as ANQGSEA. The junction had 13 bases not matched to a gene; V was cut back by 7 bases and J by 5 bases. This CDR3 spans 14 amino acids. CDR3 protein: CSAPGTVYPYGYTF. DNA for the CDR3: TGCAGCGCGCCCGGGACAGTCTATCCTTATGGCTACACCTTC.

CDR3 loop: CASSNREALVLGTDTQYF. The CDR3 region has the DNA TGTGCCAGTAGTAACCGAGAAGCTTTAGTTCTCGGCACAGATACGCAGTATTTT. J is TRBJ2-3 and V is TRBV19; D is uncertain. Trimming stripped 4 bases from V and 1 base from J, with 21 bases between. Germline lookup yields CDR1 LNHDA and CDR2 SQIVND (reference sequence). CDR3 size: 18 residues.

The chain recombines TRBV7-2 with TRBJ2-7; weak D call: TRBD1 (6 bases). Deletions cut 5 bases from V and 6 bases from J, with 17 bases between. The CDR3 extends over 14 amino acids. Germline CDR1 reads SGHTA; CDR2 reads FQGNSA. CDR3 residues: CASSPRTAPAEQYF. CDR3 coding DNA: TGTGCCAGCAGCCCCCGGACAGCTCCCGCCGAGCAGTACTTC.

V gene TRBV18 combines with J gene TRBJ2-3; 11 bases fit TRBD2. The CDR3 extends over 17 amino acids. J gave up 6 bases and V 2 bases, and 10 bases lay outside the gene matches. Germline lookup yields CDR1 KGHSH and CDR2 LQKENI. CDR3 bases: TGTGCCAGCTCACCAAAGGGGGCTAGCGGGAGGTTCGATACGCAGTATTTT. Amino acid sequence: CASSPKGASGRFDTQYF.

The V and J genes are TRBV19 and TRBJ2-7; weak D call: TRBD2 (6 bases). V was shortened by 6 bases and J by 1 base, with 10 bases between the two germline ends. Per the germline V gene, CDR1 is LNHDA and CDR2 is SQIVND (reference sequence). This CDR3 comprises 13 residues. The CDR3: CASSPGGSYEQYF. In nucleotides, the CDR3 is TGTGCCAGTAGCCCTGGGGGGTCCTACGAGCAGTACTTC. The full variable domain, with the rest looked up from reference TRBV19 and TRBJ2-7, is DGGITQSPKYLFRKEGQNVTLSCEQNLNHDAMYWYRQDPGQGLRLIYYSQIVNDFQKGDIAEGYSVSREKKESFPLTVTSAQKNPTAFYLCASSPGGSYEQYFGPGTRLTVT.

The genes are TRBV7-2 and TRBJ1-2; the match to TRBD1 covers 7 bases. The trim removed 6 bases at V and 6 bases at J, leaving 13 bases unmatched. Germline lookup yields CDR1 SGHTA and CDR2 FQGNSA. This CDR3 region has 15 residues. The CDR3 reads CASSRKTGNDDGYTF. The CDR3, as DNA: TGTGCCAGCAGTAGGAAGACAGGGAACGATGATGGCTACACCTTC.

The V gene is TRBV18, the J gene TRBJ2-3, with D perhaps matching TRBD2 (6 bases). V shed 1 base and J shed 2 bases, with 13 bases lying between them. This CDR3 spans 16 amino acids. Germline CDR1 is KGHSH and CDR2 is LQKENI. Here the CDR3 reads CASSPRGRGLTDTQYF. As DNA, the CDR3 is TGTGCCAGCTCACCACGCGGGCGGGGCCTCACAGATACGCAGTATTTT.

This chain uses TRBV7-9 with TRBJ1-6; D uncertain. The germline V and J ends were trimmed by 1 base and 5 bases, with 9 bases remaining between them. The CDR3 has 15 amino acids. Germline values: CDR1 SEHNR, CDR2 FQNEAQ (reference sequence). In DNA form, the CDR3 reads TGTGCCAGCAGCTTAGGGGAGGTGAATAATTCACCCCTCCACTTT. It is translated as CASSLGEVNNSPLHF.

The J gene is TRBJ1-2, the V gene TRBV5-1; no definite D call. The V gene's germline CDR1 is SGHRS and CDR2 YFSETQ. This CDR3 spans 14 amino acids. V dropped 5 bases and J dropped 0 bases, with 11 bases sitting between them. CDR3 sequence (DNA): TGCGCCAGCAGTCCTCCCCTAACTAACTATGGCTACACCTTC. This codes for CASSPPLTNYGYTF.

This chain connects TRBV5-1 to TRBJ2-3; 15 bases line up with TRBD2. V shed 3 bases, J shed 3 bases, and the junction held 2 bases outside the gene matches. Germline V gives CDR1 SGHRS, CDR2 YFSETQ. There are 16 residues in the CDR3. The CDR3 region is CASSWGLAGGTDTQYF. The CDR3, as DNA: TGCGCCAGCAGCTGGGGACTAGCGGGAGGAACAGATACGCAGTATTTT.

The rearrangement uses TRBV6-5 and TRBJ1-2; the match to TRBD1 covers 7 bases. This CDR3 is 14 amino acids long. Germline trimming cut 7 bases from V and 4 bases from J; bases unmatched to any gene: 9. Germline values: CDR1 MNHEY, CDR2 SVGAGI. The CDR3 nucleotides are TGTGCCAGCACTCAGGGACAGTCTTTCTATGGCTACACCTTC. It codes for CASTQGQSFYGYTF.

About this clone: Compared with germline, one end of the junction differs, possibly owing to a read error. The V gene is TRBV20-1, the J gene TRBJ1-2; D might be TRBD1 (5 bases). The CDR3 spans 10 residues. Looked up from germline, CDR1 is DFQATT and CDR2 is SNEGSKA (reference sequence). The CDR3 DNA reads TGCAGTGCTAGAGATACCGGGGACTACTTC. Amino acid sequence: CSARDTGDYF.

The chain has TRBV5-8 and TRBJ2-3; D is uncertain. This CDR3 comprises 13 residues. Germline V CDR1 and CDR2: SGHTS, YDEGEE. V gave up 0 bases and J gave up 1 base, with 3 bases separating them. The CDR3 is CASSLGGTDTQYF. CDR3 nucleotide sequence: TGTGCCAGCAGCTTGGGAGGCACAGATACGCAGTATTTT.

DNA for the CDR3: TGCGCCAGCAGCGTAAAGGCCGGGGGAAATTCACCCCTCCACTTT. Encoded protein: CASSVKAGGNSPLHF. The chain recombines TRBV4-1 with TRBJ1-6; perhaps TRBD1 as D (5 bases). Germline assignment: CDR1 MGHRA and CDR2 YSYEKL. Deletions cut 5 bases from V and 7 bases from J, with 15 bases between. The CDR3 consists of 15 residues.

The chain has TRBV10-2 and TRBJ2-2; 10 bases map to TRBD1. CDR3 length: 19 amino acids. Per the germline V gene, CDR1 is WSHSY and CDR2 is SAAADI. V lost 6 bases, J lost 5 bases, and 18 bases stayed unmatched. CDR3 nucleotide sequence: TGCGCCAGCAGAGACAGGGGGCGCGATCGGGGGGTTAGAACCGGGGAGCTGTTTTTT. Residues: CASRDRGRDRGVRTGELFF.